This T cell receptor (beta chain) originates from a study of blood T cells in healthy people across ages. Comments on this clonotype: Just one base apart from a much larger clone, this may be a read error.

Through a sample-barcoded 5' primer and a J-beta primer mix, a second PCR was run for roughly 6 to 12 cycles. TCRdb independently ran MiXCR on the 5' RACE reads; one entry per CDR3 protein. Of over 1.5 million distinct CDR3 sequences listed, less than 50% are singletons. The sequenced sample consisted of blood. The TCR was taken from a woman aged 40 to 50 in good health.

CDR3 DNA sequence: TGCAGTGCTAGTAAGGCTAGCGGGGTCTTCTACGAGCAGTTCTTC. It yields the protein CSASKASGVFYEQFF. This chain connects TRBV20-1 to TRBJ2-1; 9 bases align to TRBD2. Germline loops: CDR1 DFQATT, CDR2 SNEGSKA (reference sequence). The CDR3 is 15 residues long. Unmatched junction bases numbered 13, after V lost 3 bases and J lost 10 bases.